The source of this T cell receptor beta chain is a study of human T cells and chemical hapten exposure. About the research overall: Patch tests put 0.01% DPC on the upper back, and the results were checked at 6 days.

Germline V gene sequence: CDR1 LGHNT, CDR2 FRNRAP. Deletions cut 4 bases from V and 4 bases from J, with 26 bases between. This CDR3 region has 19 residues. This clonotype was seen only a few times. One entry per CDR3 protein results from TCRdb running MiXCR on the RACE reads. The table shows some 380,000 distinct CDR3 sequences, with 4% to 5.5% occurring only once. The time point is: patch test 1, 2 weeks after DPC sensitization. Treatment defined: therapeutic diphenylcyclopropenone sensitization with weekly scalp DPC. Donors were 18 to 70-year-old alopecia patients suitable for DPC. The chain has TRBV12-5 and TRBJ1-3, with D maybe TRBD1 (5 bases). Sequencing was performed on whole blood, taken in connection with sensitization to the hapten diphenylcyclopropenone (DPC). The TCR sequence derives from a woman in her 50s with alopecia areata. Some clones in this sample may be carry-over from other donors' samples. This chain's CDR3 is CASGSPGPGPQTFGNTIYF. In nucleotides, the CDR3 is TGTGCTAGTGGTTCCCCGGGACCAGGTCCACAAACCTTCGGAAACACCATATATTTT.